These 25 T cell receptor beta chains were sequenced from one sample in a study of shared clonotypes between healthy human individuals. Profiling relied on immunoSEQ multiplex PCR, and the TCRdb table lists in-frame clones only, not all of them. The sample lists under 600,000 clones; approximately 79% were seen once. The sample consisted of PBMCs. Receptors originate from a woman aged 40 to 50 in good health. Some clones in this sample may be carry-over from other donors' samples.

The CDR3 sequence: CASSYSRSYEQYF. The CDR3 region has the DNA TGTGCCAGCAGTTACTCCAGGAGCTACGAGCAGTACTTC. The rearrangement uses TRBV6-6 and TRBJ2-7, with D unclear. CDR3 size: 13 residues. The germline V gene has CDR1 MNHNY and CDR2 SVGAGI (reference sequence). V was shortened by 0 bases and J by 3 bases, with 6 bases between the two germline ends.

The J gene is TRBJ2-7, the V gene TRBV5-1; D ambiguous. V lost 2 bases and J 3 bases, leaving 9 bases between the germline ends. CDR3 length: 13 amino acids. Germline CDR1 and CDR2: SGHRS and YFSETQ. CDR3 in amino acids: CASSFRAGYEQYF. In nucleotides, the CDR3 is TGCGCCAGCAGCTTTAGGGCCGGCTACGAGCAGTACTTC. Drawing the rest from reference TRBV5-1 and TRBJ2-7, the complete variable domain is KAGVTQTPRYLIKTRGQQVTLSCSPISGHRSVSWYQQTPGQGLQFLFEYFSETQRNKGNFPGRFSGRQFSNSRSEMNVSTLELGDSALYLCASSFRAGYEQYFGPGTRLTVT.

The chain carries TRBV18 and TRBJ2-7; 7 bases align to TRBD1. The CDR3 consists of 14 residues. Losses at the gene ends were 4 bases for V and 2 bases for J; bases not matched to a gene: 5. Germline lookup yields CDR1 KGHSH and CDR2 LQKENI. CDR3 loop: CASSQTTGAYEQYF. The CDR3, as DNA: TGTGCCAGCTCACAAACCACAGGGGCCTACGAGCAGTACTTC.

This clone was seen once. The chain is built from TRBV4-2 and TRBJ2-1; 9 nucleotides match TRBD2. The CDR3 is made up of 20 amino acids. Germline CDR1 and CDR2: LGHNA and YNFKEQ. Losses at the gene ends were 0 bases for V and 0 bases for J; bases not matched to a gene: 12. The CDR3 coding sequence is TGTGCCAGCAGCCAAGATCTGCCGGGTAGCGGGAGAATCTCCTACAATGAGCAGTTCTTC. Encoded protein: CASSQDLPGSGRISYNEQFF.

DNA of the CDR3: TGCGCCAGCAGCTTGGATCTAGCGGGAAACACAGATACGCAGTATTTT. Protein product: CASSLDLAGNTDTQYF. The chain couples TRBV5-1 to TRBJ2-3, with TRBD2 matching over 9 bases. V was pared by 0 bases and J by 2 bases, with 4 bases of the junction left unmatched. The CDR3 has 16 residues. Germline values: CDR1 SGHRS, CDR2 YFSETQ.

The J gene is TRBJ1-2, the V gene TRBV18; 8 bases line up with TRBD1. J was trimmed by 4 bases and V by 2 bases; bases with no gene match: 6. The germline V gene encodes CDR1 KGHSH and CDR2 LQKENI. The CDR3 covers 15 residues. For the CDR3, the DNA is TGTGCCAGCTCACCAAGGGCACAGGGGGTCTATGGCTACACCTTC. It encodes CASSPRAQGVYGYTF.

The J gene is TRBJ2-1, the V gene TRBV28; TRBD1 aligns across 9 bases. Germline V CDR1 and CDR2: MDHEN, SYDVKM. V shed 6 bases, J shed 6 bases, and the junction held 6 bases outside the gene matches. This CDR3 comprises 14 residues. CDR3 protein: CASRNRDRVNEQFF. The CDR3, as DNA: TGTGCCAGCAGGAACCGGGACAGGGTCAATGAGCAGTTCTTC.

This chain joins TRBV5-1 and TRBJ2-5; unclear D gene. The CDR3 extends over 15 amino acids. The V gene lost 0 bases and the J gene lost 2 bases, with 11 bases spanning the gap. Germline-derived CDR1 and CDR2 are SGHRS and YFSETQ. The CDR3 reads CASSLAAVKQETQYF. The CDR3 DNA follows: TGCGCCAGCAGCTTGGCGGCGGTGAAACAAGAGACCCAGTACTTC.

The chain combines TRBV5-4 with TRBJ1-6, with 9 bases identical to TRBD1. Germline lookup yields CDR1 SGHNT and CDR2 YYREEE (reference sequence). The V gene end was trimmed by 4 bases and the J gene end by 7 bases; junction bases not matched to a gene: 3. The CDR3 runs to 14 residues. CDR3 sequence (DNA): TGTGCCAGCAGCCGACAGGGGGAGAATTCACCCCTCCACTTT. Its translation is CASSRQGENSPLHF.

The rearrangement uses TRBV10-1 and TRBJ2-1, with 14 positions matching TRBD2. Germline lookup yields CDR1 WNHNN and CDR2 SYGVQD (reference sequence). The CDR3 covers 14 residues. V lost 8 bases and J lost 9; bases outside the gene matches: 6. The CDR3 loop is CASSGTSGSAEQFF. CDR3 in DNA: TGCGCCAGCTCCGGGACTAGCGGGAGTGCTGAGCAGTTCTTC.

The chain combines TRBV19 with TRBJ1-1, with D hard to call. V was shortened by 4 bases and J by 0 bases, with 6 bases between the two germline ends. The CDR3 covers 13 residues. Germline CDR1 reads LNHDA; CDR2 reads SQIVND (reference sequence). The CDR3 loop reads CASSNTMNTEAFF. CDR3 bases: TGTGCCAGTAGTAACACCATGAACACTGAAGCTTTCTTT.

On this clone: Given a much more abundant clone one base away, this may be a read error. V usage is TRBV11-2 and J usage is TRBJ2-2; 11 bases match TRBD2. Trimming cost V 5 bases and J 6 bases; bases outside gene matches: 2. This CDR3 region has 14 residues. Germline V lookup: CDR1 SGHAT, CDR2 FQNNGV. The CDR3 DNA is TGTGCCAGCAGCCCGGGACTAGCGGCCGGGGAGCTGTTTTTT. Its translation is CASSPGLAAGELFF.

The chain employs TRBV28 and TRBJ2-5; the D gene could be TRBD1 or TRBD2 (6 bases each). CDR3 length: 14 residues. Trimming left V 6 bases short and J 1 base short, with 12 bases between. Germline V gives CDR1 MDHEN, CDR2 SYDVKM. The CDR3 region is CASSQGGLQETQYF. The CDR3, as DNA: TGTGCCAGCAGCCAAGGGGGGCTCCAAGAGACCCAGTACTTC.

The genes are TRBV21-1 and TRBJ2-5. TRBV21-1 is listed as a pseudogene. The CDR3 is made up of 16 amino acids. The CDR3 is CASRKRRDMVLETQYF. CDR3 DNA sequence: TGTGCCAGCAGGAAGAGGCGGGACATGGTACTGGAGACCCAGTACTTC.

This chain links TRBV28 with TRBJ1-2; D is ambiguous. CDR3 size: 12 residues. Trimming left V 6 bases short and J 7 bases short, with 12 bases between. Per germline, CDR1 MDHEN and CDR2 SYDVKM. CDR3 residues: CASSTPIGGYTF. In DNA form, the CDR3 reads TGTGCCAGCAGCACCCCGATTGGTGGCTACACCTTC.

V is TRBV10-2 and J is TRBJ1-1; D unresolved. Trimming shortened V by 7 bases and J by 0 bases, and 15 bases separated the two germline ends. The CDR3 runs to 15 residues. In germline, CDR1 is WSHSY, CDR2 SAAADI. The CDR3 nucleotides are TGCGCCAGCACCACCTCTGGAGGGATGAACACTGAAGCTTTCTTT. This encodes CASTTSGGMNTEAFF.

The CDR3 DNA reads TGTGCCATCAGTGAGAACGGACTCTATGGCTACACCTTC. Translating gives CAISENGLYGYTF. V and J are TRBV10-3 and TRBJ1-2; D unclear. The CDR3 consists of 13 residues. Trimming cost V 2 bases and J 4 bases, with 8 bases left between them. Germline lookup yields CDR1 ENHRY and CDR2 SYGVKD.

The V and J genes are TRBV5-1 and TRBJ2-5; perhaps TRBD2 as D (5 bases). V lost 2 bases to trimming and J lost 2 bases, with 10 bases between them. The length of the CDR3 is 14 residues. Germline V gene data show CDR1 as SGHRS and CDR2 as YFSETQ. In nucleotides, the CDR3 is TGCGCCAGCAGCTTCCGCGGGTCTCAAGAGACCCAGTACTTC. It is translated as CASSFRGSQETQYF. Drawing the rest from reference TRBV5-1 and TRBJ2-5, the complete variable domain is KAGVTQTPRYLIKTRGQQVTLSCSPISGHRSVSWYQQTPGQGLQFLFEYFSETQRNKGNFPGRFSGRQFSNSRSEMNVSTLELGDSALYLCASSFRGSQETQYFGPGTRLLVL.

The chain couples TRBV27 to TRBJ2-7, with D unresolved. V was shortened by 3 bases and J by 4 bases, with 7 bases between the two germline ends. CDR3 length: 12 residues. Germline CDR1 is MNHEY and CDR2 is SMNVEV (reference sequence). In nucleotides, the CDR3 is TGTGCCAGCAGTTTCCTGGGTTACGAGCAGTACTTC. The encoded protein is CASSFLGYEQYF.

The V gene is TRBV30, the J gene TRBJ2-7; the D call may be TRBD1 or TRBD2 (5 bases each). Germline values: CDR1 GTSNPN, CDR2 SVGIG (reference sequence). This CDR3 region has 15 residues. Trimming left V 0 bases short and J 6 bases short, with 18 bases between. CDR3 residues: CAWSVLGAGEGEQYF. The CDR3 bases are TGTGCCTGGAGTGTACTTGGGGCAGGTGAGGGCGAGCAGTACTTC.

V usage is TRBV5-4 and J usage is TRBJ2-5; no reliable D call. This CDR3 has 13 amino acids. Between the trimmed V and J ends, which lost 2 bases and 3 bases, there was a span of 8 bases. From germline, CDR1 is SGHNT and CDR2 YYREEE (reference sequence). Here the CDR3 reads CASSFNVKETQYF. In nucleotides, the CDR3 is TGTGCCAGCAGCTTTAACGTTAAAGAGACCCAGTACTTC.

This chain's CDR3 is CASSPSQANTGELFF. Written as DNA, the CDR3 is TGTGCCAGCAGTCCTAGCCAGGCGAACACCGGGGAGCTGTTTTTT. The rearrangement uses TRBV7-2 and TRBJ2-2; a weak D match, TRBD2 (5 bases). V lost 6 bases to trimming and J lost 0 bases, with 11 bases between them. CDR1 is SGHTA, CDR2 FQGNSA, per germline. The CDR3 length is 15 residues.

V is TRBV4-3 and J is TRBJ2-7; 7 bases agree with TRBD1. The V gene's germline CDR1 is LGHNA and CDR2 YSLEER. V was pared by 1 base and J by 1 base, with 4 bases of the junction left unmatched. The CDR3 is 15 residues long. As DNA, the CDR3 is TGCGCCAGCAGCCAAGCCCCGGGACAGTCCTACGAGCAGTACTTC. Amino acids: CASSQAPGQSYEQYF.

V gene TRBV5-1 combines with J gene TRBJ2-1, with 8 bases that match TRBD2. CDR1 and CDR2 from the germline V gene are SGHRS and YFSETQ. Trimming at V came to 2 bases and at J to 5 bases, leaving 6 bases not matched to a gene. The CDR3 covers 15 residues. In DNA, the CDR3 is TGCGCCAGCAGCTTCACTAGCGGAGGGAACAATGAGCAGTTCTTC. It specifies CASSFTSGGNNEQFF.

This clone appeared once. The chain couples TRBV27 to TRBJ1-1; TRBD1 matches 9 bases. Trimming took 0 bases from V and 5 from J; bases not matched to a gene: 4. There are 15 residues in the CDR3. CDR1 is MNHEY, CDR2 SMNVEV, per germline (reference sequence). CDR3 nucleotide sequence: TGTGCCAGCAGTTTATCCCGGACAGGGGCGACTGAAGCTTTCTTT. Translation: CASSLSRTGATEAFF.